Below are 29 T cell receptor beta chains sequenced from a single sample in a study of cytomegalovirus exposure and HLA in healthy donors. The PCR contained 60 Vbeta and 13 Jbeta primers. Profiling relied on immunoSEQ multiplex PCR, and the TCRdb table lists in-frame clones only, not all of them. The sample includes 100,000 to 150,000 clones, 80% of them seen just once. Sequencing was carried out using PBMCs. The receptors shown here come from a man aged 25 to 40 in good health and CMV-seropositive.

Worth noting for this clone: Different DNA sequences within this sample yield the same CDR3. This rearrangement joins TRBV30 to TRBJ2-5; 8 bases are shared with TRBD2. In germline, CDR1 is GTSNPN, CDR2 SVGIG (reference sequence). The J segment lost 4 bases and the V segment lost 2 bases, leaving 0 bases of the junction unmatched. This CDR3 spans 12 amino acids. CDR3 residues: CAWSSGGETQYF. CDR3 nucleotides: TGTGCCTGGAGTAGCGGGGGAGAGACCCAGTACTTC.

The V call is TRBV28, the J call TRBJ2-5; 8 bases align to TRBD2. The J call may be in error: the DNA end matches TRBJ2-7 better. Germline-derived CDR1 and CDR2 are MDHEN and SYDVKM. The CDR3 sequence is 17 residues long. Written as DNA, the CDR3 is TGTGCCAGCAGTTTGGGACTAGGGGGACCTCTCGGGTACGAGCAGTACTTC. It yields the protein CASSLGLGGPLGYEQYF.

V and J are TRBV10-3 and TRBJ1-2; no definite D call. The ends were cut back, 6 bases at V and 3 bases at J, with 14 bases in the middle. Germline assignment: CDR1 ENHRY and CDR2 SYGVKD. The CDR3 totals 14 residues. Here the CDR3 DNA reads TGTGCCATCAGGCCCCCACAGAACGACTATGGCTACACCTTC. It translates to CAIRPPQNDYGYTF.

This chain joins TRBV19 and TRBJ1-2, with 7 bases that match TRBD1. Germline values: CDR1 LNHDA, CDR2 SQIVND (reference sequence). J gave up 0 bases and V 4 bases, and 8 bases lay outside the gene matches. This CDR3 region has 16 residues. The CDR3 reads CASSSWTGLTNYGYTF. CDR3 DNA: TGTGCCAGTAGTAGTTGGACAGGTCTGACTAACTATGGCTACACCTTC.

CDR3 sequence: CASSLVGETQYF. CDR3 bases: TGTGCCAGCAGCTTAGTCGGGGAGACCCAGTACTTC. The chain uses TRBV7-9 and TRBJ2-5; D remains ambiguous. The V gene lost 1 base and the J gene lost 5 bases, with 5 bases spanning the gap. The V gene's germline CDR1 is SEHNR and CDR2 FQNEAQ (reference sequence). The CDR3 loop spans 12 amino acids. Complete variable domain (other parts from reference TRBV7-9 and TRBJ2-5): DTGVSQNPRHKITKRGQNVTFRCDPISEHNRLYWYRQTLGQGPEFLTYFQNEAQLEKSRLLSDRFSAERPKGSFSTLEIQRTEQGDSAMYLCASSLVGETQYFGPGTRLLVL.

The V gene is TRBV29-1, the J gene TRBJ2-7, with D unresolved. Trimming removed 0 bases from V and 1 base from J, with 4 bases in between. Per the germline V gene, CDR1 is SQVTM and CDR2 is ANQGSEA. CDR3 length: 12 residues. CDR3 sequence (DNA): TGCAGCGTTGAAGACAGGTCCTACGAGCAGTACTTC. Protein product: CSVEDRSYEQYF.

The chain joins TRBV4-2 to TRBJ1-2; D is unresolved. The V gene lost 0 bases and the J gene lost 1 base, with 9 bases spanning the gap. The germline gives CDR1 LGHNA, CDR2 YNFKEQ. The CDR3 is 15 amino acids. CDR3: CASSQEIQNNYGYTF. The CDR3 region has the DNA TGTGCCAGCAGCCAAGAAATACAGAATAACTATGGCTACACCTTC.

The chain combines TRBV6-4 with TRBJ2-6, with no clear D. The CDR3 has 14 residues. The V gene lost 5 bases and the J gene lost 1 base, with 6 bases spanning the gap. CDR1 MRHNA and CDR2 SNTAGT come from the germline V gene. CDR3 in DNA: TGTGCCAGCAGTTCCATTTCTGGGGCCAACGTCCTGACTTTC. It codes for CASSSISGANVLTF.

This clone was recorded once. The chain carries TRBV6-5 and TRBJ2-3; the match to TRBD1 covers 7 bases. J lost 0 bases, V lost 5 bases, and 5 bases had no gene match. Per germline, CDR1 MNHEY and CDR2 SVGAGI. The CDR3 loop spans 15 amino acids. DNA for the CDR3: TGTGCCAGCAGTCGACAGGGTCCAAGCACAGATACGCAGTATTTT. Translating it yields CASSRQGPSTDTQYF.

The chain has TRBV7-8 and TRBJ1-1; D not resolved. This CDR3 has 15 amino acids. Germline V gene data show CDR1 as SGHVS and CDR2 as FQNEAQ. V was pared by 1 base and J by 2 bases, with 11 bases between. The CDR3 region is CASSLGGQLNTEAFF. The CDR3, as DNA: TGTGCCAGCAGCTTAGGCGGTCAGTTAAACACTGAAGCTTTCTTT.

The V call is TRBV4-1, the J call TRBJ1-5; no definite D call. CDR3 size: 15 residues. Germline V gives CDR1 MGHRA, CDR2 YSYEKL. V was shortened by 2 bases and J by 1 base, with 9 bases between the two germline ends. The CDR3 loop is CASSQYAISNQPQHF. DNA for the CDR3: TGCGCCAGCAGCCAATACGCTATAAGCAATCAGCCCCAGCATTTT.

J is TRBJ2-3 and V is TRBV6-5; D might be TRBD1 (5 bases). The germline V gene encodes CDR1 MNHEY and CDR2 SVGAGI. The CDR3 extends over 14 amino acids. V lost 5 bases to trimming and J lost 8 bases, with 17 bases between them. The CDR3: CASSVGLTWGTQYF. Here the CDR3 DNA reads TGTGCCAGCAGTGTGGGGCTCACGTGGGGTACGCAGTATTTT.

V and J are TRBV7-7 and TRBJ2-1; D is uncertain. CDR1 and CDR2 from the germline V gene are SSHAT and FNYEAQ (reference sequence). V dropped 1 base and J dropped 4 bases, with 5 bases sitting between them. CDR3 length: 13 amino acids. As DNA, the CDR3 is TGTGCCAGCAGCTTAGACCGGTACAATGAGCAGTTCTTC. Amino acid sequence: CASSLDRYNEQFF.

The chain carries TRBV5-5 and TRBJ1-2; D may be TRBD1 (6 bases). This CDR3 spans 13 amino acids. Trimming removed 4 bases at V and 4 bases at J, with 11 bases between. Germline CDR1 is SGHKS and CDR2 is YYEKEE (reference sequence). CDR3 nucleotide sequence: TGTGCCAGCAGCCCACAGGGTAGCTATGGCTACACCTTC. It encodes CASSPQGSYGYTF.

The chain carries TRBV5-4 and TRBJ1-2, with TRBD1 matching 7 bases. The CDR3 length is 15 residues. V gave up 2 bases and J gave up 3 bases; unmatched junction bases: 7. In germline, CDR1 is SGHNT, CDR2 YYREEE (reference sequence). The CDR3 protein is CASSLKTGRYYGYTF. The CDR3 DNA reads TGTGCCAGCAGCTTAAAGACAGGGAGATACTATGGCTACACCTTC.

The chain carries TRBV7-9 and TRBJ2-7; D not certain. The V end was cut by 1 base, the J end by 3 bases, with 10 bases between. Looked up from germline, CDR1 is SEHNR and CDR2 is FQNEAQ (reference sequence). The CDR3 runs to 14 residues. CDR3 DNA: TGTGCCAGCAGCTTAGTAGGCGGCAACTACGAGCAGTACTTC. It encodes CASSLVGGNYEQYF. Complete variable domain (other parts from reference TRBV7-9 and TRBJ2-7): DTGVSQNPRHKITKRGQNVTFRCDPISEHNRLYWYRQTLGQGPEFLTYFQNEAQLEKSRLLSDRFSAERPKGSFSTLEIQRTEQGDSAMYLCASSLVGGNYEQYFGPGTRLTVT.

The rearrangement joins TRBV6-6 to TRBJ1-1; 7 nucleotides align to TRBD1. Looked up from germline, CDR1 is MNHNY and CDR2 is SVGAGI (reference sequence). This CDR3 region has 13 residues. Unmatched junction bases numbered 7, after V lost 6 bases and J lost 6 bases. The CDR3 coding sequence is TGTGCCAGCAGCTTACAGGGGTGGGCTGAAGCTTTCTTT. This sequence encodes CASSLQGWAEAFF.

This clone was detected only a few times. V is TRBV5-6 and J is TRBJ2-7; 8 bases agree with TRBD1. The CDR3 loop spans 15 amino acids. CDR1 and CDR2 from the germline V gene are SGHDT and YYEEEE. Trimming cost V 4 bases and J 2 bases; bases outside gene matches: 8. CDR3 sequence (DNA): TGTGCCAGCAGCCAAGACAGGGGATCCCCCTACGAGCAGTACTTC. Protein: CASSQDRGSPYEQYF.

The V call is TRBV2, the J call TRBJ1-1; D is ambiguous. Germline assignment: CDR1 SNHLY and CDR2 FYNNEI. Trimming removed 5 bases from V and 7 bases from J, with 8 bases in between. The CDR3 length is 11 residues. This chain's CDR3 is CASSRSLEAFF. CDR3 coding DNA: TGTGCCAGCAGTCGGTCCCTTGAAGCTTTCTTT.

The V and J genes are TRBV18 and TRBJ2-3; 11 bases line up with TRBD2. Trimming took 4 bases from V and 8 from J; bases not matched to a gene: 14. Germline V gives CDR1 KGHSH, CDR2 LQKENI. There are 17 residues in the CDR3. CDR3 protein: CASSQLLAGGPVSTQYF. In nucleotides, the CDR3 is TGTGCCAGCTCACAGCTGCTAGCGGGGGGCCCAGTAAGTACGCAGTATTTT.

This chain joins TRBV10-3 and TRBJ2-3; 12 positions match TRBD2. The CDR3 has 16 residues. The trim removed 10 bases at V and 2 bases at J, leaving 10 bases unmatched. Per the germline V gene, CDR1 is ENHRY and CDR2 is SYGVKD. The CDR3 loop reads CATHPSGGEVTDTQYF. The DNA for the CDR3 is TGTGCCACCCACCCTAGCGGGGGGGAGGTCACAGATACGCAGTATTTT.

Remarks on this clone: Germline is not matched at one junction end, which may reflect a read error. CDR3 residues: CASDRDSSSGANGLTF. CDR3 nucleotides: TGCGCCAGCGACCGGGACAGTAGCTCTGGGGCCAACGGCCTGACTTTC. The rearrangement uses TRBV5-1 and TRBJ2-6; 7 nucleotides align to TRBD1. Germline assignment: CDR1 SGHRS and CDR2 YFSETQ. This CDR3 is built from 16 residues.

The chain couples TRBV5-5 to TRBJ2-3; perhaps TRBD2 as D (5 bases). This CDR3 is 13 amino acids long. Looked up from germline, CDR1 is SGHKS and CDR2 is YYEKEE (reference sequence). Trimming took off 6 bases at V and 6 bases at J, with 14 bases between the two ends. In nucleotides, the CDR3 is TGTGCCAGCACCCCCGGCGGGTCCGATACGCAGTATTTT. It specifies CASTPGGSDTQYF.

This chain connects TRBV5-3 to TRBJ1-1; D is undetermined. TRBV5-3 is filed as an ORF, its function uncertain. This CDR3 is 15 amino acids long. The V gene lost 1 base and the J gene lost 1 base, with 11 bases spanning the gap. The CDR3 here is CARSLHAYANTEAFF. The CDR3 nucleotides are TGTGCCAGAAGCTTGCATGCCTATGCGAACACTGAAGCTTTCTTT.

This clone has just one count. The chain carries TRBV11-2 and TRBJ2-7; TRBD2 matches 8 bases. Trimming took 3 bases from V and 0 from J; bases not matched to a gene: 13. Germline lookup yields CDR1 SGHAT and CDR2 FQNNGV. The CDR3 runs 18 residues. The DNA for the CDR3 is TGTGCCAGCAGCTTCTCCGCCCGGGGGGGGGTGAACTCCTACGAGCAGTACTTC. Translation gives CASSFSARGGVNSYEQYF.

V is TRBV4-1 and J is TRBJ2-5; D perhaps matches TRBD1 (6 bases). The CDR3 sequence is 16 residues long. V lost 2 bases, J lost 7 bases, and 20 bases lay in between. Germline V gene data show CDR1 as MGHRA and CDR2 as YSYEKL. The CDR3 sequence is CASSQNPDRVPRTQYF. The CDR3 DNA reads as TGCGCCAGCAGCCAAAACCCGGACAGAGTCCCTCGGACCCAGTACTTC.

This clone showed up just a few times. The J gene is TRBJ1-6, the V gene TRBV27; tentative D call: TRBD1 (5 bases). Looked up from germline, CDR1 is MNHEY and CDR2 is SMNVEV (reference sequence). Trimming stripped 6 bases from V and 2 bases from J, with 20 bases between. The CDR3 runs 18 residues. CDR3 region: CASRGGGLVKAYNSPLHF. The CDR3, as DNA: TGTGCCAGCAGGGGGGGTGGTTTAGTAAAGGCCTATAATTCACCCCTCCACTTT.

The V call is TRBV4-1, the J call TRBJ1-2; possible D gene TRBD1, 6 bases. The length of the CDR3 is 16 residues. Per the germline V gene, CDR1 is MGHRA and CDR2 is YSYEKL. Trimming stripped 0 bases from V and 8 bases from J, with 19 bases between. CDR3 in DNA: TGCGCCAGCAGCCAAGATGGGGCGGGGGCCCTGTCCGGCTACACCTTC. The encoded protein is CASSQDGAGALSGYTF.

The J gene is TRBJ1-4, the V gene TRBV19, with 7 positions matching TRBD1. Trimming cost V 5 bases and J 4 bases; bases outside gene matches: 10. Per germline, CDR1 LNHDA and CDR2 SQIVND (reference sequence). CDR3 size: 16 residues. The CDR3 nucleotides are TGTGCCAGTAGTGTTGGCGGGACAGCACTTAATGAAAAACTGTTTTTT. Amino acids: CASSVGGTALNEKLFF.